The T cell receptor beta chain under discussion was sequenced for a study of blood T cells in healthy people across ages. General study results and limits: Donors of long life had a larger count of naive CD4+ cells and greater diversity than aged donors.

Total RNA extracted from each sample amounted to at least 5.5 micrograms. Primers used in a second PCR of roughly 7 to 11 cycles were a sample-barcoded 5' primer and a J-beta primer mix. TCRdb independently ran MiXCR on the 5' RACE reads; one entry per CDR3 protein. The sample holds about 1,500,000 distinct CDR3 sequences; approximately 28% are singletons and the top ten take roughly 8.2%. This clonotype was seen a handful of times. What it recognizes is unknown. The receptor comes from a woman in her twenties or thirties in good health. Sequencing used blood.

CDR3 nucleotide sequence: TGCGCCAGCTGTCTATTGCGGGATTCCTACGAGCAGTACTTC. Translating gives CASCLLRDSYEQYF. The rearrangement uses TRBV10-2 and TRBJ2-7; TRBD2 is a possible D gene (6 bases). The CDR3 contains 14 residues. The germline CDR1 and CDR2 sequences are WSHSY and SAAADI. The V and J ends lost 8 bases and 1 base respectively, with 15 bases between them.